These T cell receptor beta chains were read from a single sample in a study of T cell responses to AZD1222 COVID-19 vaccine. Data came from immunoSEQ multiplex PCR; TCRdb stores just in-frame clones and leaves some out. The table has approximately 150,000 clones, 88% seen once. The source was peripheral blood, collected on day 0 of MenACWY control vaccination. These receptors came from an adult in good health. The CDR3 runs from the conserved cysteine through the conserved F or W. The D gene is left open where the match is weak. Size is stated for part of the rows, as once, few or many counts, or as a class when the clone is expanded.

V,J,size,D,DNA,CDR3
TRBV11-3,TRBJ1-1,NA,TRBD1,TGTGCCAGCAGCTTAGATCGGGAGGGGGCGACAGCTTTCTTT,CASSLDREGATAFF
TRBV24-1,TRBJ1-2,NA,NA,TGTGCCACCAGTGATATACCAGATCAGGGCGGCTACACCTTC,CATSDIPDQGGYTF
TRBV7-9,TRBJ2-1,NA,TRBD1,TGTGCCAGCAGAGGGGACAGCACTTACTCCTACAATGAGCAGTTCTTC,CASRGDSTYSYNEQFF
TRBV28,TRBJ1-2,NA,NA,TGTGCCAGCAGTTTATCGGGGGGCGCGAACTATGGCTACACCTTC,CASSLSGGANYGYTF
TRBV4-2,TRBJ2-2,once,NA,TGTGCCAGCAGCCAAGATACAGGGATGTACACCGGGGAGCTGTTTTTT,CASSQDTGMYTGELFF
TRBV2,TRBJ1-3,NA,NA,TGTGCCAGCAGTCCGGACACTCTCGCTGGAAACACCATATATTTT,CASSPDTLAGNTIYF
TRBV2,TRBJ1-5,NA,TRBD1,TGTGCCAGCAGTACCCAGGGGGCGGGGAGCAATCAGCCCCAGCATTTT,CASSTQGAGSNQPQHF
TRBV19,TRBJ1-2,NA,NA,TGTGCCAGTAGTAGGGTAGAACGCTCTGGCTACACCTTC,CASSRVERSGYTF
TRBV5-1,TRBJ1-1,NA,TRBD1,TGCGCCAGCAGCTTGGTAGGGGGCGACACTGAAGCTTTCTTT,CASSLVGGDTEAFF
TRBV12-3/TRBV12-4,TRBJ1-1,NA,NA,TGTGCCAGCAGTTTAGTTGTAGTTGAAGCTTTCTTT,CASSLVVVEAFF
TRBV7-9,TRBJ2-3,NA,TRBD1,TGTGCCAGCAGCTTAAGGGGACAGGGGGCGACAGATACGCAGTATTTT,CASSLRGQGATDTQYF